Sequencing of this T cell receptor (beta chain) was carried out in a study of Ad26.COV2.S vaccination and SARS-CoV-2 variants. Assay used: immunoSEQ multiplex PCR; TCRdb lists only in-frame clones, some missing. In the table there are hundreds of thousands of clones, 80% to 95% of which are singletons. Treatment specified: approximately 18 received Ad26.COV2.S at low or high dose, single or two shots; several received placebo; per-sample allocation not given. Each sample was drawn 63 days after the first injection (of vaccine or placebo). The source material was peripheral blood, sampled in a trial of Ad26.COV2.S vaccine versus placebo. This clonotype was obtained from a person aged 18 to 65 who received the Ad26.COV2.S COVID-19 vaccine or a placebo.

CDR3 sequence: CASSVSQGLAGGHHNEQFF. In DNA form, the CDR3 reads TGTGCCAGCTCAGTATCACAGGGACTAGCGGGAGGGCACCACAATGAGCAGTTCTTC. The chain combines TRBV18 with TRBJ2-1; 16 bases map to TRBD2. The CDR3 loop spans 19 amino acids. CDR1 is KGHSH and CDR2 is LQKENI in the germline V gene. With 5 bases clipped from V and 5 bases from J, the junction kept 12 bases outside the gene matches.